This T cell receptor (beta chain) was documented in a study of T cell responses to AZD1222 COVID-19 vaccine. TCRdb's table, derived via immunoSEQ multiplex PCR, lists solely in-frame clones and lacks some. The repertoire includes roughly 90,000 clones, roughly nine tenths of them detected once, and 5.3% sits in the top ten. The TCR comes from an adult who received the AZD1222 COVID-19 vaccine. The sample in question was peripheral blood, obtained 28 days after the second AZD1222 dose.

This CDR3 is CASSFVVAAYEQYF. CDR3 coding DNA: TGTGCCAGCAGCTTTGTGGTAGCGGCGTACGAGCAGTACTTC. This sequence joins TRBV7-2 and TRBJ2-7; D might be TRBD2 (6 bases). V was shortened by 3 bases and J by 4 bases, with 13 bases between the two germline ends. The CDR3 extends over 14 amino acids. The germline gives CDR1 SGHTA, CDR2 FQGNSA.